The present entry profiles one TCR beta chain with its context. This clonotype has a handful of counts. Its binding antigen is unknown. Base qualities are not provided; no much larger clone lies one nucleotide away. The data stem from a study of T cell repertoires in cytomegalovirus infection (dated by TCRdb to the late 2010s). General notes on the study: Peptide stimulations targeted recently identified HLA-C-restricted CMV epitopes, whose presentation resists viral immunomodulation, together with well-studied HLA-B-restricted epitopes. Donor HLA type was relevant to the analysis, as public TCR beta signatures indicated carriage of CMV infection together with the matching HLA type. What the authors observed across the whole study: In the ex vivo response, HLA-C-restricted CMV-specific TCR beta clonotypes were dominant, and in two of eight donors the single most frequent clonotype came from this HLA-C-restricted group. In both this cohort and an independent cohort of under 450 donors, the cumulative frequency of public TCR beta family members distinguished carriers of CMV infection plus the relevant HLA type.

The instrument given in TCRdb is Illumina HiSeq 1500. TCRdb reprocessing: public reads trimmed at Q25 with fastp, clones called with MiXCR, in-frame beta chains kept. Rows matching on CDR3 protein sequence are summarized as one entry with the most common DNA and genes. This sample holds some 320,000 distinct CDR3 sequences; roughly 28% were observed only once. Roughly 20% of the sample belongs to the ten largest clones. The treatment or condition tag for this specimen amounts to: in vitro stimulation with specific CMV peptide epitopes to enrich CMV-specific T cells. Based on the germline V gene, the CDR1 and CDR2 sequences are SGHDN and FVKESK. The germline V end is reduced by 6 bases and the J end by 9 bases; junction bases left unmatched: 5. The CDR3 starts with the cysteine, ends with the phenylalanine, and has 14 residues. The read is trimmed to its CDR3 DNA, 42 bases read in frame from base 1.

The source was cultured PBMCs, collected from culture after CMV antigen stimulation. This clonotype was sampled from a human donor in good health (CMV status not recorded). Some clones in this sample may be carry-over from other donors' samples. The chain links TRBV14 with TRBJ1-6, and 10 junction bases match TRBD1. Here the CDR3 is given as CASRDRGSSSPLHF. The nucleotide sequence is TGTGCCAGCAGGGACAGGGGGAGTTCTTCACCCCTCCACTTT.